The 26 T cell receptor beta chains presented below share a single source sample, sequenced in a study of shared clonotypes between healthy human individuals. Sequencing was performed with immunoSEQ multiplex PCR; in TCRdb, only in-frame clones are kept and a portion is missing. The sample gives some 380,000 clones, 96% of which show up once; more than 0.3% is in the top ten. The source material was memory CD8+ T cells sorted from blood. Subset given: CD45RO+ cells pooled with CCR7-negative TemRA cells. These receptor sequences come from a man aged 25 to 40 in good health.

This clone was found once. V gene TRBV5-1 combines with J gene TRBJ2-7; TRBD1 matches 9 bases. In germline, CDR1 is SGHRS, CDR2 YFSETQ. CDR3 length equals 15 residues. Losses at the gene ends were 3 bases for V and 4 bases for J; bases not matched to a gene: 8. CDR3 bases: TGCGCCAGCAGCTCAGGGGGGACAGGGCGATACGAGCAGTACTTC. This codes for CASSSGGTGRYEQYF.

The J gene is TRBJ2-1, the V gene TRBV7-8, with D possibly matching TRBD2 (5 bases). Trimming cost V 1 base and J 1 base, with 14 bases left between them. This CDR3 region has 17 residues. Germline V gene lookup returns CDR1 SGHVS and CDR2 FQNEAQ. DNA for the CDR3: TGTGCCAGCAGCTTAGAGGCAGGACTTCCGTCCTACAATGAGCAGTTCTTC. Translation gives CASSLEAGLPSYNEQFF.

Of note for this clone: Other DNA sequences from this sample encode an identical CDR3 as well. This chain connects TRBV5-4 to TRBJ2-4; unclear D gene. V lost 0 bases, J lost 0 bases, and 4 bases lay in between. CDR1 SGHNT and CDR2 YYREEE come from the germline V gene (reference sequence). There are 14 residues in the CDR3. CDR3 protein: CASSLGGAKNIQYF. As DNA, the CDR3 is TGTGCCAGCAGCTTGGGAGGAGCCAAAAACATTCAGTACTTC.

V usage is TRBV19 and J usage is TRBJ2-1, with 9 bases fitting TRBD2. This CDR3 has 14 amino acids. Germline CDR1 LNHDA, CDR2 SQIVND (reference sequence). V was clipped by 5 bases and J by 9 bases; unmatched bases: 8. The CDR3 nucleotides are TGTGCCAGTAGTGTTAGAGTAGCGGGAGTTGAGCAGTTCTTC. Translating it yields CASSVRVAGVEQFF.

The DNA of the CDR3 is TGTGCCAGCAGGAATCCCCAGGGGGAAGGGCGCTCACCCCTCCACTTT. This sequence encodes CASRNPQGEGRSPLHF. This chain uses TRBV27 with TRBJ1-6; 7 bases fit TRBD1. The CDR3 is 16 amino acids. The ends lost 6 bases at V and 10 bases at J; junction bases unmatched: 15. In germline, CDR1 is MNHEY, CDR2 SMNVEV (reference sequence).

The CDR3 protein is CASRDRTDTQYF. CDR3 nucleotide sequence: TGTGCCAGCAGGGACCGGACAGATACGCAGTATTTT. The chain joins TRBV6-5 to TRBJ2-3; unclear D gene. The CDR3 covers 12 residues. Trimming left V 6 bases short and J 3 bases short, with 7 bases between. Germline V lookup: CDR1 MNHEY, CDR2 SVGAGI.

The J gene is TRBJ1-1, the V gene TRBV27; D uncertain. CDR3 length: 13 residues. Germline CDR1 and CDR2: MNHEY and SMNVEV (reference sequence). Trimming pared 4 bases from V and 0 bases from J, leaving 6 bases between. The CDR3 DNA is TGTGCCAGCAGTTCGACGGTGAACACTGAAGCTTTCTTT. Encoded protein: CASSSTVNTEAFF.

To note about this clone: Other DNA sequences in the same sample also yield this CDR3. The genes are TRBV11-3 and TRBJ2-7; D not resolved. The germline V gene has CDR1 SGHNT and CDR2 YENEEA. This CDR3 has 12 residues. V lost 0 bases, J lost 3 bases, and 3 bases lay in between. The CDR3 sequence is CASSLDGYEQYF. The CDR3 DNA is TGTGCCAGCAGCTTAGACGGCTACGAGCAGTACTTC.

The V gene is TRBV4-1, the J gene TRBJ2-1; 11 bases map to TRBD2. This CDR3 is built from 17 residues. Losses at the gene ends were 1 base for V and 1 base for J; bases not matched to a gene: 3. Looked up from germline, CDR1 is MGHRA and CDR2 is YSYEKL. CDR3 region: CASSQGRLAGSYNEQFF. The CDR3 DNA sequence: TGCGCCAGCAGCCAAGGTAGACTAGCGGGATCCTACAATGAGCAGTTCTTC.

This clone has only one observation. The chain links TRBV28 to TRBJ2-7; 7 bases map to TRBD2. This CDR3 has 15 residues. With 6 bases clipped from V and 0 bases from J, the junction kept 8 bases outside the gene matches. The germline V gene encodes CDR1 MDHEN and CDR2 SYDVKM. CDR3 nucleotides: TGTGCCAGCAGGTCAGCGGGGCAGCCCTCCTACGAGCAGTACTTC. Translation: CASRSAGQPSYEQYF.

The chain recombines TRBV7-2 with TRBJ2-7, with D tentatively TRBD2 (6 bases). Germline V gene sequence: CDR1 SGHTA, CDR2 FQGNSA. CDR3 length: 16 amino acids. V lost 1 base to trimming and J lost 0 bases, with 13 bases between them. CDR3 DNA sequence: TGTGCCAGCAGCTTAGGGAGGGGCAGGAGCTCCTACGAGCAGTACTTC. This codes for CASSLGRGRSSYEQYF. Using reference TRBV7-2 and TRBJ2-7 for the parts outside the CDR3, the full variable domain is GAGVSQSPSNKVTEKGKDVELRCDPISGHTALYWYRQSLGQGLEFLIYFQGNSAPDKSGLPSDRFSAERTGGSVSTLTIQRTQQEDSAVYLCASSLGRGRSSYEQYFGPGTRLTVT.

The chain recombines TRBV6-5 with TRBJ2-1, with TRBD2 identical over 12 bases. The germline V gene has CDR1 MNHEY and CDR2 SVGAGI. V lost 2 bases to trimming and J lost 5 bases; unmatched junction nucleotides: 1. This CDR3 is 15 amino acids long. CDR3 DNA: TGTGCCAGCAGTTACCTAGCGGGAGGGCACAATGAGCAGTTCTTC. Residues: CASSYLAGGHNEQFF.

This chain uses TRBV5-1 with TRBJ2-1; 7 bases map to TRBD2. This CDR3 comprises 14 residues. The V segment lost 7 bases and the J segment 3 bases; nucleotides outside the gene matches: 7. Germline V gives CDR1 SGHRS, CDR2 YFSETQ. CDR3 coding DNA: TGCGCCAGCGAGTCCGGGACTATCTACAATGAGCAGTTCTTC. Amino acid sequence: CASESGTIYNEQFF.

The rearrangement joins TRBV4-2 to TRBJ2-1; D uncertain. Trimming took off 4 bases at V and 9 bases at J, with 7 bases between the two ends. This CDR3 comprises 11 residues. The germline CDR1 and CDR2 sequences are LGHNA and YNFKEQ. CDR3 loop: CASSLNGEQFF. DNA for the CDR3: TGTGCCAGCAGCCTGAATGGTGAGCAGTTCTTC.

CDR3 DNA sequence: TGTGCCAGCAGTTACCAGGGACTAGGGGGTAAAGGGGAGCTGTTTTTT. This translates into CASSYQGLGGKGELFF. J is TRBJ2-2 and V is TRBV6-5, with 8 positions matching TRBD2. CDR3 length equals 16 residues. Germline V gene data show CDR1 as MNHEY and CDR2 as SVGAGI. With 2 bases clipped from V and 8 bases from J, the junction kept 10 bases outside the gene matches.

The V call is TRBV5-1, the J call TRBJ2-7; D is undetermined. This CDR3 comprises 17 residues. The ends were cut back, 7 bases at V and 0 bases at J, with 23 bases in the middle. Looked up from germline, CDR1 is SGHRS and CDR2 is YFSETQ. CDR3 nucleotide sequence: TGCGCCAGCTCCTCGTTAGATCTCGGGCCGAGCTCCTACGAGCAGTACTTC. Its translation: CASSSLDLGPSSYEQYF. The entire variable domain, with the rest obtained from reference TRBV5-1 and TRBJ2-7, is as follows: KAGVTQTPRYLIKTRGQQVTLSCSPISGHRSVSWYQQTPGQGLQFLFEYFSETQRNKGNFPGRFSGRQFSNSRSEMNVSTLELGDSALYLCASSSLDLGPSSYEQYFGPGTRLTVT.

The table lists this clone with a count of one. V is TRBV19 and J is TRBJ2-6; the match to TRBD1 covers 7 bases. V shed 6 bases and J 0 bases; nucleotides not matched to a gene: 8. The CDR3 runs 17 residues. Germline-derived CDR1 and CDR2 are LNHDA and SQIVND (reference sequence). In DNA, the CDR3 is TGTGCCAGTAGACCGACAGGGCTTAGCTCTGGGGCCAACGTCCTGACTTTC. This encodes CASRPTGLSSGANVLTF.

V gene TRBV7-2 combines with J gene TRBJ1-1; D is undetermined. The germline V and J ends were trimmed by 5 bases and 0 bases, with 7 bases remaining between them. Looked up from germline, CDR1 is SGHTA and CDR2 is FQGNSA. The CDR3 spans 13 residues. CDR3 residues: CASSPGMNTEAFF. The CDR3 region has the DNA TGTGCCAGCAGCCCTGGAATGAACACTGAAGCTTTCTTT.

This clone was picked up one time. Other nucleotide sequences from this sample produce the same CDR3. V is TRBV28 and J is TRBJ2-3; 16 bases align to TRBD2. CDR3 length equals 18 residues. Germline-derived CDR1 and CDR2 are MDHEN and SYDVKM. J lost 3 bases, V lost 3 bases, and 6 bases had no gene match. The CDR3 sequence: CASSLLGLAGGPTDTQYF. CDR3 DNA sequence: TGTGCCAGCAGTTTGTTGGGACTAGCGGGAGGGCCTACAGATACGCAGTATTTT.

This chain joins TRBV5-4 and TRBJ2-5; 8 bases match TRBD2. J lost 5 bases, V lost 7 bases, and 10 bases had no gene match. Germline CDR1 SGHNT, CDR2 YYREEE (reference sequence). This CDR3 has 14 residues. Written as DNA, the CDR3 is TGTGCCAGCCATGACGGGAGGGCCGGGGAGACCCAGTACTTC. Translated, it gives CASHDGRAGETQYF.

The chain recombines TRBV28 with TRBJ2-7; D is possibly TRBD1 (6 bases). Looked up from germline, CDR1 is MDHEN and CDR2 is SYDVKM. Trimming shortened V by 3 bases and J by 2 bases, and 14 bases separated the two germline ends. This CDR3 contains 15 residues. As DNA, the CDR3 is TGTGCCAGCAGTTTGTCCCCAGGGGTCCCCTACGAGCAGTACTTC. Protein product: CASSLSPGVPYEQYF.

This sequence joins TRBV5-1 and TRBJ1-1; TRBD1 aligns across 7 bases. This CDR3 has 17 residues. V lost 3 bases, J lost 8 bases, and 19 bases stayed unmatched. Germline loops: CDR1 SGHRS, CDR2 YFSETQ. The CDR3 DNA sequence: TGCGCCAGCAGCTCCAGATGGGACAGATTAGGTAAGAACGAAGCTTTCTTT. This codes for CASSSRWDRLGKNEAFF.

This sequence joins TRBV5-1 and TRBJ2-2; no reliable D call. V lost 0 bases to trimming and J lost 4 bases, with 7 bases between them. The CDR3 extends over 14 amino acids. The germline gives CDR1 SGHRS, CDR2 YFSETQ. This chain's CDR3 is CASSLAWATGELFF. The CDR3 coding sequence is TGCGCCAGCAGCTTGGCATGGGCCACCGGGGAGCTGTTTTTT.

This clone was counted a single time. This chain connects TRBV6-1 to TRBJ2-7; 7 nucleotides agree with TRBD1. CDR1 MNHNS and CDR2 SASEGT come from the germline V gene. Trimming removed 4 bases from V and 0 bases from J; junction bases left unmatched: 0. This CDR3 contains 13 residues. CDR3 in DNA: TGTGCCAGCAGTGGGGACAGCTCCTACGAGCAGTACTTC. It specifies CASSGDSSYEQYF.

The CDR3: CASSLTKTGSGNTIYF. CDR3 DNA sequence: TGTGCCAGCTCCCTTACAAAAACAGGTTCTGGAAACACCATATATTTT. The genes are TRBV18 and TRBJ1-3, with D possibly being TRBD1 (5 bases). Germline V gene sequence: CDR1 KGHSH, CDR2 LQKENI. This CDR3 comprises 16 residues. The V end was cut by 6 bases, the J end by 1 base, with 16 bases between.

The chain has TRBV27 and TRBJ2-7, with D tentatively TRBD1 or TRBD2 (6 bases each). Germline V gives CDR1 MNHEY, CDR2 SMNVEV (reference sequence). The CDR3 consists of 16 residues. Trimming cost V 0 bases and J 5 bases, with 17 bases left between them. DNA for the CDR3: TGTGCCAGCAGTTTATCGAACCCGGGGGCGCACCACGAGCAGTACTTC. Amino acid sequence: CASSLSNPGAHHEQYF.